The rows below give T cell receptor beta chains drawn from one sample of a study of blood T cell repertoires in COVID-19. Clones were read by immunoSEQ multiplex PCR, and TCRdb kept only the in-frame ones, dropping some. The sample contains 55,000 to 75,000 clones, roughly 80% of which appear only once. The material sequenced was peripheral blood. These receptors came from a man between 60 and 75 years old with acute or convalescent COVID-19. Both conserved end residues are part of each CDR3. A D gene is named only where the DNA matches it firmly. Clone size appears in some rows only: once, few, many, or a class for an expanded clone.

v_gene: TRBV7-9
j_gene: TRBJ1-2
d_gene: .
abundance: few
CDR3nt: TGTGCCAGCAGCTTCGGAGGGGCCAGATACTATGGCTACACCTTC
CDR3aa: CASSFGGARYYGYTF

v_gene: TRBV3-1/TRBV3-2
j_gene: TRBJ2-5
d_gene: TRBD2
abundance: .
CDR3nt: TGTGCCAGCAGCCGCATAGCGGGGGGGCTGAAACTCCAAGAGACCCAGTACTTC
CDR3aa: CASSRIAGGLKLQETQYF

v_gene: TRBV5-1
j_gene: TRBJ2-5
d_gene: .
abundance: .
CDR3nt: TGCGCCAGCAGCTTGGTGGTCTCTACCCGGGAGACCCAGTACTTC
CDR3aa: CASSLVVSTRETQYF

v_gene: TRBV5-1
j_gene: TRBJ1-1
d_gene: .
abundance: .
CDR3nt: TGCGCCAGCAGCTTGGGAGTGGGCTCTGAAGCTTTCTTT
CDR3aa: CASSLGVGSEAFF

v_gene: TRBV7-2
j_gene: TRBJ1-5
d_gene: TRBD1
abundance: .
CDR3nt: TGTGCCAGCAGCCGACAGGGGCAGCCCCAGCATTTT
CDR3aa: CASSRQGQPQHF

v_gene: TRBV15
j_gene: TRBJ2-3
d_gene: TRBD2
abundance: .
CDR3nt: TGTGCCACCAGCAGAAATAGCGGGAGCACAGATACGCAGTATTTT
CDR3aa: CATSRNSGSTDTQYF

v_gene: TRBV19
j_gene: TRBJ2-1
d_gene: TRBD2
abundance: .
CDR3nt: TGTGCCAGTAGTTCCTCCCTAGCGGGGGGGGTTAACGGGGAGCAGTTCTTC
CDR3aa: CASSSSLAGGVNGEQFF

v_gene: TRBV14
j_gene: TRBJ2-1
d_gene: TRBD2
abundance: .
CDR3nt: TGTGCCAGCAGCCGGAGACTAGCGGGAGGGCCTCGGTCCTACAATGAGCAGTTCTTC
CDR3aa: CASSRRLAGGPRSYNEQFF

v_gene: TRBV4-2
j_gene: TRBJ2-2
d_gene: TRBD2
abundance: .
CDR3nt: TGTGCCAGCAGCCAAGAGGTCGGGGCTAGCGGGGAGAGTTCCGGGGAGCTGTTTTTT
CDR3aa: CASSQEVGASGESSGELFF

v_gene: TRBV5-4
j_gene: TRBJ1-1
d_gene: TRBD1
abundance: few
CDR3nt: TGTGCCAGCAGCCAGGGGGTAGACACTGAAGCTTTCTTT
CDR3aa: CASSQGVDTEAFF

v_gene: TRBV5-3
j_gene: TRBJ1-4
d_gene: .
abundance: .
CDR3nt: TGTGCCAGAAGCTTGTTCTTTTCTTGTTTT
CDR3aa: CARSLFFSCF

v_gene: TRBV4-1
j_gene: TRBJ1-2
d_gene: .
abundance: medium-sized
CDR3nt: TGCGCCAGCAGCCAAAGGGGCGGGGGCAACTATGGCTACACCTTC
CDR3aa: CASSQRGGGNYGYTF

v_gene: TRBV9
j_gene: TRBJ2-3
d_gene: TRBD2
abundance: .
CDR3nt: TGTGCCAGCAGCGTTTCGTGGACTAGCGTCACAGATACGCAGTATTTT
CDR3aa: CASSVSWTSVTDTQYF

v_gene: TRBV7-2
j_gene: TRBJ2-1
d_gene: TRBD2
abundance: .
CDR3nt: TGTGCCAGCAGCGCGACTAGCGGGGGGGAACGCAATGAGCAGTTCTTC
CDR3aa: CASSATSGGERNEQFF

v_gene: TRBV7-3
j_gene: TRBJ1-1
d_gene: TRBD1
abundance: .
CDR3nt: TGTGCCAGCAGCCGACAGGGACATTTGAACACTGAAGCTTTCTTT
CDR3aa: CASSRQGHLNTEAFF

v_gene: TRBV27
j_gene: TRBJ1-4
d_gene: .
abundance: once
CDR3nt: TGTGCCAGCAGTACATTTGCAACTAATGAAAAACTGTTTTTT
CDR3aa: CASSTFATNEKLFF

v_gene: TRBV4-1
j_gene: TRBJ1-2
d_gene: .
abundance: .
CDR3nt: TGCGCCAGCAGCGGTGAGGGAACGTATGGCTACACCTTC
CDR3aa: CASSGEGTYGYTF

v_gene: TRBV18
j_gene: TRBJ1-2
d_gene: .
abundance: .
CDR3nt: TGTGCCAGCTCACCTGGGCCCCACTATGGCTACACCTTC
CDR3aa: CASSPGPHYGYTF

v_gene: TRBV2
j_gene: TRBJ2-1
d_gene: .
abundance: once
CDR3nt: TGTGCCAGCTGTCAAACCAGCTCGGGTGAGCAGTTCTTC
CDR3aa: CASCQTSSGEQFF

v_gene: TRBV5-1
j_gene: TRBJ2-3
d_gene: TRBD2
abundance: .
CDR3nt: TGCGCCAGCAGCTCCAAGGGACTAGCGGGGGCCGGGGGCACAGATACGCAGTATTTT
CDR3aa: CASSSKGLAGAGGTDTQYF

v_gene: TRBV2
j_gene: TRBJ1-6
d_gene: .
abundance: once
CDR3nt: TGTGCCAGCAGTGAAGCGCTTCCGGGGACCTATAATTCACCCCTCCACTTT
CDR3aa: CASSEALPGTYNSPLHF

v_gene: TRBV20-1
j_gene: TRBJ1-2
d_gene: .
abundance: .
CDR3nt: TGCAGTCCCTATAGGGGGTATGGCTACACCTTC
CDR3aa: CSPYRGYGYTF

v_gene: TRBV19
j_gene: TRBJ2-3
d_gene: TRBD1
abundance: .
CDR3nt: TGTGCCAGTAGGAAGGGACCGGGACAGGGTAAGGATACGCAGTATTTT
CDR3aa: CASRKGPGQGKDTQYF

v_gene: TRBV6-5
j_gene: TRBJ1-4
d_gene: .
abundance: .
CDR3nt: TGTGCCAGCAGTTCACAGGGCGGGGAAAAACTGTTTTTT
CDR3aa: CASSSQGGEKLFF

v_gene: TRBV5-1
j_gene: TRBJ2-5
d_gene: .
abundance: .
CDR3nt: TGCGCCAGCAGCGGAAACTTAGCCGGTCTGGAGACCCAGTACTTC
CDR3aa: CASSGNLAGLETQYF

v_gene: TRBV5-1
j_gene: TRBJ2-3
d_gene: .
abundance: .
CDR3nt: TGCGCCAGCAGACCTGAACTAGTGGGTGGTCTAGATACGCAGTATTTT
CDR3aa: CASRPELVGGLDTQYF

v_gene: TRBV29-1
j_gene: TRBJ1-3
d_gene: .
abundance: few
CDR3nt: TGCAGCGTTGTAACAGAAGCTGGAAACACCATATATTTT
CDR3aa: CSVVTEAGNTIYF

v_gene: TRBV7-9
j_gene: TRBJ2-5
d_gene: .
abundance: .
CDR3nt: TGTGCCAGCAGCTTAGGGTATGGCTCCTGGGAGCAACAAGAGACCCAGTACTTC
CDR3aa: CASSLGYGSWEQQETQYF

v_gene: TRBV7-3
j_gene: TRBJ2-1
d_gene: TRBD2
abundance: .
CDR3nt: TGTGCCAGCAGCTTAACTAGCGGGAGTCGGCTGAATGAGCAGTTCTTC
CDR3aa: CASSLTSGSRLNEQFF

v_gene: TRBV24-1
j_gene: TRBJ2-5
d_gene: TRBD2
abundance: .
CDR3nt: TGTGCCACCAGTGATCAGACTAGCCTAATCCAAGAGACCCAGTACTTC
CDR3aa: CATSDQTSLIQETQYF

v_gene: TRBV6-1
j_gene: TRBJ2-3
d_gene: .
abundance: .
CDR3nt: TGTGCCAGCAGTGAAGGACAGCACACAGATACGCAGTATTTT
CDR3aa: CASSEGQHTDTQYF